These 13 T cell receptor beta chains share one sample of origin, sequenced in a study of blood T cell repertoires in COVID-19. The repertoire was sequenced with immunoSEQ multiplex PCR; TCRdb's copy has only in-frame clones and lacks some. The sample contains roughly 130,000 clones, roughly nine tenths of which appear only once. Sequences were obtained from peripheral blood. The source of these receptors is a man aged 55 to 70 with COVID-19, enrolled during active disease.

The chain combines TRBV25-1 with TRBJ1-1; 8 bases line up with TRBD1. Germline V lookup: CDR1 MGHDK, CDR2 SYGVNS. The CDR3 totals 14 residues. With 4 bases clipped from V and 5 bases from J, the junction kept 6 bases outside the gene matches. The CDR3 DNA reads as TGTGCCAGCAGTGGGCGGACAGGGTGGACTGAAGCTTTCTTT. Amino acids: CASSGRTGWTEAFF.

The rearrangement uses TRBV6-5 and TRBJ1-5; D gene uncertain. V was shortened by 7 bases and J by 7 bases, with 17 bases between the two germline ends. Germline V gives CDR1 MNHEY, CDR2 SVGAGI. This CDR3 has 14 residues. In DNA, the CDR3 is TGTGCCAGCAACGGCGGCCCGTCCGGGCAGCCCCAGCATTTT. Protein sequence: CASNGGPSGQPQHF.

The chain combines TRBV6-5 with TRBJ1-5; TRBD1 is a possible D gene (5 bases). CDR3 length equals 15 residues. Germline-derived CDR1 and CDR2 are MNHEY and SVGAGI. The V and J ends lost 6 bases and 0 bases respectively, with 12 bases between them. CDR3 in DNA: TGTGCCAGCAGACAAGACAGTTCTAGCAATCAGCCCCAGCATTTT. It encodes CASRQDSSSNQPQHF.

The rearrangement uses TRBV18 and TRBJ2-7; D is unclear. Germline V gene data show CDR1 as KGHSH and CDR2 as LQKENI. The CDR3 runs to 14 residues. Trimming took off 4 bases at V and 6 bases at J, with 16 bases between the two ends. Here the CDR3 reads CASSLTPDISEQYF. CDR3 coding DNA: TGTGCCAGCTCACTCACCCCTGACATTTCCGAGCAGTACTTC.

V and J are TRBV19 and TRBJ2-7; D gene unclear. Trimming removed 0 bases at V and 0 bases at J, with 6 bases between. The CDR3 length is 14 residues. Germline CDR1 reads LNHDA; CDR2 reads SQIVND (reference sequence). This chain's CDR3 is CASSIDPNSYEQYF. Here the CDR3 DNA reads TGTGCCAGTAGTATAGACCCTAACTCCTACGAGCAGTACTTC.

The V gene is TRBV14, the J gene TRBJ2-7; the match to TRBD1 covers 7 bases. This CDR3 spans 13 amino acids. V lost 3 bases, J lost 2 bases, and 1 base stayed unmatched. The germline gives CDR1 SGHDN, CDR2 FVKESK. The DNA of the CDR3 is TGTGCCAGCAGCCACGGGACAGCCTACGAGCAGTACTTC. This translates into CASSHGTAYEQYF.

The chain uses TRBV11-3 and TRBJ2-5, with 7 bases that match TRBD1. After removal of 1 base from V and 5 bases from J, the junction contained 7 bases not matched to a gene. The CDR3 consists of 15 residues. Germline CDR1 is SGHNT and CDR2 is YENEEA. The CDR3 is CASSLGSGQWETQYF. In DNA form, the CDR3 reads TGTGCCAGCAGCTTAGGCTCGGGACAGTGGGAGACCCAGTACTTC.

The V gene is TRBV6-5, the J gene TRBJ1-2, with TRBD1 matching over 7 bases. Germline CDR1 reads MNHEY; CDR2 reads SVGAGI. V lost 5 bases to trimming and J lost 6 bases; unmatched junction nucleotides: 6. CDR3 length equals 13 residues. The CDR3 DNA reads as TGTGCCAGCAGTCGACAGGGAAAGGATGGCTACACCTTC. Translating it yields CASSRQGKDGYTF.

As to this clone: The sample has other DNA sequences that encode this CDR3 too. The chain uses TRBV7-3 and TRBJ2-1; 7 positions match TRBD2. The ends lost 1 base at V and 0 bases at J; junction bases unmatched: 0. This CDR3 region has 15 residues. The germline V gene has CDR1 SGHTA and CDR2 FQGTGA. The DNA for the CDR3 is TGTGCCAGCAGCTTAAGCGGGGGCTCCTACAATGAGCAGTTCTTC. Protein sequence: CASSLSGGSYNEQFF.

This clone appeared a few times. The chain combines TRBV11-2 with TRBJ2-2; 8 positions agree with TRBD2. The CDR3 sequence is 14 residues long. Germline values: CDR1 SGHAT, CDR2 FQNNGV. Losses at the gene ends were 3 bases for V and 9 bases for J; bases not matched to a gene: 6. The CDR3 nucleotides read TGTGCCAGCAGCTTTAATAGCGGGACCCGGGAGCTGTTTTTT. Amino acid sequence: CASSFNSGTRELFF.

The CDR3 reads CAISESSAESTEAFF. DNA of the CDR3: TGTGCCATCAGTGAGTCCAGTGCGGAGAGCACTGAAGCTTTCTTT. The J gene is TRBJ1-1, the V gene TRBV10-3; D unclear. Trimming shortened V by 0 bases and J by 4 bases, and 12 bases separated the two germline ends. This CDR3 comprises 15 residues. CDR1 and CDR2 (germline): ENHRY, SYGVKD.

This clone was detected only once. The rearrangement links TRBV7-8 to TRBJ1-5; 7 nucleotides line up with TRBD1. The ends lost 4 bases at V and 6 bases at J; junction bases unmatched: 3. The CDR3 spans 13 residues. In germline, CDR1 is SGHVS, CDR2 FQNEAQ. CDR3 sequence (DNA): TGTGCCAGCAGCTCAGACAGGGCTCAGCCCCAGCATTTT. This translates into CASSSDRAQPQHF.

The V call is TRBV7-2, the J call TRBJ2-1, with TRBD1 identical over 11 bases. The CDR3 length is 16 residues. V was pared by 3 bases and J by 7 bases, with 8 bases of the junction left unmatched. Germline CDR1 reads SGHTA; CDR2 reads FQGNSA. The CDR3 loop is CASSLRTGGGMNEQFF. In DNA, the CDR3 is TGTGCCAGCAGCTTGAGGACAGGGGGCGGCATGAATGAGCAGTTCTTC.